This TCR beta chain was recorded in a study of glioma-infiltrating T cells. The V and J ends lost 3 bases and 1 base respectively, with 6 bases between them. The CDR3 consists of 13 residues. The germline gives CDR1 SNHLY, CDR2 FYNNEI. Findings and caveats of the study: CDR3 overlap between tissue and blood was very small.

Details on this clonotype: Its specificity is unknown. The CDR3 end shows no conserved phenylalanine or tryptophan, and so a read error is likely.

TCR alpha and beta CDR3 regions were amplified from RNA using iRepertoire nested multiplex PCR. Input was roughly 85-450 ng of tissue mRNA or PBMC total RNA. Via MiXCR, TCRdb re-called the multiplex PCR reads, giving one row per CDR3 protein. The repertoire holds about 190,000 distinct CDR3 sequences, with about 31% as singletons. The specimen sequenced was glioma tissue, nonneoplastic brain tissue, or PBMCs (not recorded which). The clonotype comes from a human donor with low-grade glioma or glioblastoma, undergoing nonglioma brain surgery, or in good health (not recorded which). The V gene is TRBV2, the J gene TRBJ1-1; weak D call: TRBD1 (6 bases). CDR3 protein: CASSEDRNTEAFL. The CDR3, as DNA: TGTGCCAGCAGTGAGGACAGGAACACTGAAGCTTTCCTT.